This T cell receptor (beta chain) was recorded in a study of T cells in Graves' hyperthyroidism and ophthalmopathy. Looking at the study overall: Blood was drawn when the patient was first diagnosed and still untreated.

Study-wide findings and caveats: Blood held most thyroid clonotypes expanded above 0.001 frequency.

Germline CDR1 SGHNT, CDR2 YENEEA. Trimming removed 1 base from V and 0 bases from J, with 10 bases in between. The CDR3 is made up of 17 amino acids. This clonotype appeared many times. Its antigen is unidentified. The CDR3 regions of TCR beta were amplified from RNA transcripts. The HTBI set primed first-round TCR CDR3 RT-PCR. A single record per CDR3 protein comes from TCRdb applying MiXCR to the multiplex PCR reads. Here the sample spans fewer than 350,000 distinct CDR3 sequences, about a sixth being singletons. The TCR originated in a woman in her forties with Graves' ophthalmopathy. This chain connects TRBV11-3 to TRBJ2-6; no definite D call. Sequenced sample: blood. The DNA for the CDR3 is TGTGCCAGCAGCTTAGGGGCACCAAGCTCTGGGGCCAACGTCCTGACTTTC. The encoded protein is CASSLGAPSSGANVLTF.